The entry below describes one TCR beta chain. As yet, its antigen is unknown. Noted time point: patch test 3, about 24 weeks after DPC sensitization. Treatment defined: therapeutic diphenylcyclopropenone sensitization with weekly scalp DPC. People who gave samples had alopecia, were 18 to 70 years old, and were suitable for DPC. This CDR3 has 20 residues. Germline V CDR1 and CDR2: SGHTA, FQGNSA. V was clipped by 5 bases and J by 2 bases; unmatched bases: 22. This entry is derived from a study of human T cells and chemical hapten exposure. Whole-study results and caveats: DPC sensitization did not alter TCRs above 1 in 1000 frequency.

TCRdb passed the RACE reads through MiXCR, listing each CDR3 protein once. The data contain more than 95,000 distinct CDR3 sequences, around a quarter of them singletons. The source is a man aged 40-55 years with alopecia areata. Some clones in this sample may be carry-over from other donors' samples. The chain links TRBV7-2 to TRBJ2-5; 8 nucleotides align to TRBD1. The sequencing used whole blood, collected in connection with sensitization to the hapten diphenylcyclopropenone (DPC). CDR3 sequence (DNA): TGTGCCAGCAGCCCGAAGCGGACAGGGAAGGGGCTGAGGATTCAAGAGACCCAGTACTTC. Protein product: CASSPKRTGKGLRIQETQYF.